This passage covers 25 T cell receptor beta chains from one sample sequenced in a study of blood T cell repertoires in COVID-19. Data came from immunoSEQ multiplex PCR; TCRdb stores just in-frame clones and leaves some out. The sample carries 200,000 to 250,000 clones, around 80% recorded once. The material sequenced was PBMCs or T cells enriched from blood (not recorded which). The receptors come from a man aged 55 to 70 who had recovered from COVID-19.

This clone has a single count. The V gene is TRBV6-5, the J gene TRBJ2-7; TRBD1 aligns across 8 bases. V was clipped by 2 bases and J by 2 bases; unmatched bases: 8. The CDR3 contains 16 residues. Germline CDR1 reads MNHEY; CDR2 reads SVGAGI. As DNA, the CDR3 is TGTGCCAGCAGTTACGGCCCAGGGGGCAGCACCTACGAGCAGTACTTC. Residues: CASSYGPGGSTYEQYF.

The chain uses TRBV2 and TRBJ1-5; no clear D. The germline CDR1 and CDR2 sequences are SNHLY and FYNNEI. The CDR3 totals 12 residues. V lost 6 bases to trimming and J lost 6 bases, with 9 bases between them. For the CDR3, the DNA is TGTGCCAGCAGGACTATCAGTCAGCCCCAGCATTTT. Amino acids: CASRTISQPQHF.

The V call is TRBV2, the J call TRBJ2-2, with D perhaps matching TRBD1 (6 bases). The CDR3 totals 13 residues. Trimming cost V 3 bases and J 6 bases, with 8 bases left between them. Germline V gene data show CDR1 as SNHLY and CDR2 as FYNNEI. CDR3: CASSDRGPGELFF. The DNA of the CDR3 is TGTGCCAGCAGTGACAGGGGTCCCGGGGAGCTGTTTTTT. The complete variable domain, with remaining parts taken from reference TRBV2 and TRBJ2-2, reads EPEVTQTPSHQVTQMGQEVILRCVPISNHLYFYWYRQILGQKVEFLVSFYNNEISEKSEIFDDQFSVERPDGSNFTLKIRSTKLEDSAMYFCASSDRGPGELFFGEGSRLTVL.

The chain employs TRBV10-3 and TRBJ2-4; 8 bases fit TRBD2. CDR3 length: 14 amino acids. The V and J ends lost 6 bases and 6 bases, in that order; junction bases with no gene match: 7. Per the germline V gene, CDR1 is ENHRY and CDR2 is SYGVKD. The DNA for the CDR3 is TGTGCCATCAGCCCGGGGGGGACCCCAAACATTCAGTACTTC. It is translated as CAISPGGTPNIQYF.

This chain connects TRBV5-1 to TRBJ1-2; D unclear. This CDR3 has 14 amino acids. Germline V gene sequence: CDR1 SGHRS, CDR2 YFSETQ. Trimming removed 0 bases at V and 8 bases at J, with 14 bases between. CDR3 sequence (DNA): TGCGCCAGCAGCTTGGACTGGGCCGAGAGCGGCTACACCTTC. Translation gives CASSLDWAESGYTF. The full variable domain, completed using reference TRBV5-1 and TRBJ1-2, is KAGVTQTPRYLIKTRGQQVTLSCSPISGHRSVSWYQQTPGQGLQFLFEYFSETQRNKGNFPGRFSGRQFSNSRSEMNVSTLELGDSALYLCASSLDWAESGYTFGSGTRLTVV.

The chain couples TRBV7-9 to TRBJ2-7; D possibly corresponds to TRBD2 (7 bases). Germline assignment: CDR1 SEHNR and CDR2 FQNEAQ (reference sequence). Trimming shortened V by 1 base and J by 4 bases, and 14 bases separated the two germline ends. The CDR3 is 15 amino acids. CDR3 region: CASSLVGGGPYEQYF. CDR3 in DNA: TGTGCCAGCAGCTTAGTGGGCGGGGGCCCTTACGAGCAGTACTTC.

Remarks on this clone: At one end, the junction sequence differs from germline, possibly due to a read error. The chain links TRBV7-7 to TRBJ2-1; tentatively, D is TRBD2 (7 bases). The CDR3 is 12 amino acids. CDR1 is SSHAT, CDR2 FNYEAQ, per germline (reference sequence). CDR3 residues: CASSPLGGPQFF. CDR3 nucleotides: TGTGCTAGCAGTCCCCTCGGGGGGCCCCAGTTCTTC.

The V and J genes are TRBV7-2 and TRBJ2-1; 7 bases are a match to TRBD1. The CDR3 contains 13 residues. V shed 1 base, J shed 13 bases, and the junction held 7 bases outside the gene matches. Per the germline V gene, CDR1 is SGHTA and CDR2 is FQGNSA. CDR3 amino acids: CASSLGDSRPQFF. The DNA for the CDR3 is TGTGCCAGCAGCTTAGGGGACAGTCGGCCCCAGTTCTTC.

The chain employs TRBV5-1 and TRBJ2-7; a possible D gene is TRBD2 (5 bases). The CDR3 is 14 amino acids. V lost 6 bases and J 1 base, leaving 14 bases between the germline ends. Germline V gene lookup returns CDR1 SGHRS and CDR2 YFSETQ. The CDR3 reads CASTHSGGSYEQYF. In DNA, the CDR3 is TGCGCCAGCACCCATTCGGGCGGGTCCTACGAGCAGTACTTC.

This chain uses TRBV19 with TRBJ1-2; D uncertain. CDR3 length equals 14 residues. The V end was cut by 4 bases, the J end by 0 bases, with 9 bases between. Germline V gene lookup returns CDR1 LNHDA and CDR2 SQIVND (reference sequence). DNA of the CDR3: TGTGCCAGTAGTAACGTGGCGGCTAACTATGGCTACACCTTC. Protein sequence: CASSNVAANYGYTF.

The genes are TRBV6-5 and TRBJ1-2; 10 bases fit TRBD1. The CDR3 contains 14 residues. Trimming removed 5 bases from V and 6 bases from J; junction bases left unmatched: 6. The germline CDR1 and CDR2 sequences are MNHEY and SVGAGI. CDR3: CASSPPTGGNGYTF. CDR3 in DNA: TGTGCCAGCAGTCCACCGACAGGGGGCAATGGCTACACCTTC.

This chain connects TRBV5-1 to TRBJ2-1; no clear D gene. With 0 bases removed from V and 1 base from J, the gap between germline ends came to 8 bases. The CDR3 is 15 residues long. In germline, CDR1 is SGHRS, CDR2 YFSETQ. The CDR3 sequence: CASSLEASSYNEQFF. The CDR3 DNA sequence: TGCGCCAGCAGCTTGGAGGCTAGTTCCTACAATGAGCAGTTCTTC.

The chain has TRBV30 and TRBJ1-2; D might be TRBD1 (6 bases). Germline V gene data show CDR1 as GTSNPN and CDR2 as SVGIG (reference sequence). The CDR3 covers 13 residues. Trimming stripped 0 bases from V and 14 bases from J, with 19 bases between. The CDR3 loop reads CAWSVHRDGLRTF. The CDR3 region has the DNA TGTGCCTGGAGTGTACACAGGGACGGGTTGAGGACCTTC.

The chain employs TRBV19 and TRBJ2-5; D is ambiguous. The CDR3 is 12 amino acids. V lost 4 bases and J 4 bases, leaving 7 bases between the germline ends. The germline V gene has CDR1 LNHDA and CDR2 SQIVND (reference sequence). Here the CDR3 DNA reads TGTGCCAGTAGTAACCGCAGAGAGACCCAGTACTTC. Residues: CASSNRRETQYF. The full variable domain, in which reference TRBV19 and TRBJ2-5 provide the parts outside the CDR3, is DGGITQSPKYLFRKEGQNVTLSCEQNLNHDAMYWYRQDPGQGLRLIYYSQIVNDFQKGDIAEGYSVSREKKESFPLTVTSAQKNPTAFYLCASSNRRETQYFGPGTRLLVL.

This chain joins TRBV4-3 and TRBJ2-7; D is perhaps TRBD1 (6 bases). Germline V gene data show CDR1 as LGHNA and CDR2 as YSLEER. The CDR3 has 13 amino acids. V lost 4 bases and J lost 4, with 11 bases in between. The CDR3 reads CASSLRTGYEQYF. CDR3 in DNA: TGCGCCAGCAGCCTACGAACAGGGTACGAGCAGTACTTC.

The chain employs TRBV7-9 and TRBJ2-3; 8 bases are a match to TRBD1. Germline V gives CDR1 SEHNR, CDR2 FQNEAQ (reference sequence). V lost 6 bases to trimming and J lost 0 bases; unmatched junction nucleotides: 5. The CDR3 has 15 residues. The CDR3 nucleotides are TGTGCCAGCAGTTCGGGACAGGAAAGCACAGATACGCAGTATTTT. The encoded protein is CASSSGQESTDTQYF.

The chain joins TRBV19 to TRBJ1-2; perhaps TRBD1 as D (6 bases). CDR1 and CDR2 from the germline V gene are LNHDA and SQIVND (reference sequence). This CDR3 spans 13 amino acids. The V end was cut by 4 bases, the J end by 4 bases, with 10 bases between. CDR3 amino acids: CASSSTQGYGYTF. In DNA, the CDR3 is TGTGCCAGTAGTAGTACACAGGGCTATGGCTACACCTTC. Full variable domain (remainder filled in from reference TRBV19 and TRBJ1-2): DGGITQSPKYLFRKEGQNVTLSCEQNLNHDAMYWYRQDPGQGLRLIYYSQIVNDFQKGDIAEGYSVSREKKESFPLTVTSAQKNPTAFYLCASSSTQGYGYTFGSGTRLTVV.

J is TRBJ2-7 and V is TRBV13; the match to TRBD2 covers 11 bases. J was trimmed by 3 bases and V by 3 bases; bases with no gene match: 4. The CDR3 has 15 amino acids. From germline, CDR1 is PRHDT and CDR2 FYEKMQ (reference sequence). The DNA of the CDR3 is TGTGCCAGCAGCTTGCCGACTAGCGGGGACTACGAGCAGTACTTC. This codes for CASSLPTSGDYEQYF.

The chain couples TRBV12-3 or TRBV12-4 to TRBJ2-7; D gene unclear. The CDR3 length is 12 residues. Trimming removed 5 bases at V and 4 bases at J, with 9 bases between. The DNA of the CDR3 is TGTGCCAGCAGTACCAGACAATACGAGCAGTACTTC. It encodes CASSTRQYEQYF.

The chain has TRBV6-2 or TRBV6-3 and TRBJ2-1; 16 bases line up with TRBD2. With 6 bases clipped from V and 9 bases from J, the junction kept 5 bases outside the gene matches. Germline CDR1 and CDR2: MNHEY and SVGEGT. The CDR3 is 15 residues long. The CDR3, as DNA: TGTGCCAGCAGCGGGACTAGCGGGGGGGCAGCTGAGCAGTTCTTC. Its protein product is CASSGTSGGAAEQFF.

The CDR3 DNA is TGTGCCAGCAGTTCCACCGGGACAGGGGTTAAGACCCAGTACTTC. Protein sequence: CASSSTGTGVKTQYF. J is TRBJ2-5 and V is TRBV6-5; 10 bases agree with TRBD1. This CDR3 region has 15 residues. From germline, CDR1 is MNHEY and CDR2 SVGAGI. Germline trimming cut 4 bases from V and 6 bases from J; bases unmatched to any gene: 8.

This chain connects TRBV10-2 to TRBJ2-3, with D maybe TRBD1 (5 bases). Between the trimmed V and J ends, which lost 5 bases and 3 bases, there was a span of 9 bases. The CDR3 contains 13 residues. Germline V CDR1 and CDR2: WSHSY, SAAADI. CDR3 DNA: TGCGCCAGCAGTTCTCAGGGTACAGATACGCAGTATTTT. It is translated as CASSSQGTDTQYF.

J is TRBJ2-7 and V is TRBV7-2, with D possibly being TRBD1 (7 bases). Trimming left V 1 base short and J 3 bases short, with 22 bases between. CDR3 length equals 18 residues. CDR1 is SGHTA and CDR2 is FQGNSA in the germline V gene. The CDR3 region has the DNA TGTGCCAGCAGCTTAGAGGGGGCTGGGGGCGGGGTTCGCTACGAGCAGTACTTC. This gives the protein CASSLEGAGGGVRYEQYF. Looking up the rest from reference TRBV7-2 and TRBJ2-7 gives the full variable domain: GAGVSQSPSNKVTEKGKDVELRCDPISGHTALYWYRQSLGQGLEFLIYFQGNSAPDKSGLPSDRFSAERTGGSVSTLTIQRTQQEDSAVYLCASSLEGAGGGVRYEQYFGPGTRLTVT.

V is TRBV18 and J is TRBJ1-1; 7 bases agree with TRBD1. The trim removed 1 base at V and 4 bases at J, leaving 9 bases unmatched. This CDR3 has 16 residues. Germline CDR1 is KGHSH and CDR2 is LQKENI. CDR3 protein: CASSPLAGGISTEAFF. In DNA form, the CDR3 reads TGTGCCAGCTCACCACTTGCAGGGGGGATCAGCACTGAAGCTTTCTTT.

The chain couples TRBV6-5 to TRBJ2-1; 9 bases match TRBD2. J gave up 0 bases and V 4 bases, and 4 bases lay outside the gene matches. The CDR3 totals 16 residues. The germline gives CDR1 MNHEY, CDR2 SVGAGI. The CDR3 region has the DNA TGTGCCAGCAGTTCCGGACTAGCGAGCTCCTACAATGAGCAGTTCTTC. Protein sequence: CASSSGLASSYNEQFF.